This TCR beta chain comes out of a study of T cell changes during pregnancy in multiple sclerosis. Sequenced by immunoSEQ multiplex PCR; TCRdb stores in-frame clones only, minus some. The sample lists under 75,000 clones, 91% seen once, with approximately 1.5% in the top ten. Germline lookup yields CDR1 SGHTA and CDR2 FQGNSA. The length of the CDR3 is 14 residues. With V trimmed by 0 bases and J by 5 bases, 3 bases remained unmatched. This sequence originates from a female donor in good health, enrolled as a control in a pregnancy study. The chain links TRBV7-2 to TRBJ1-1, with TRBD1 matching over 7 bases. Sequenced here: peripheral blood, sampled in the third trimester of pregnancy. CDR3: CASSLAQTGTEAFF. CDR3 nucleotide sequence: TGTGCCAGCAGCTTAGCCCAGACAGGGACTGAAGCTTTCTTT.